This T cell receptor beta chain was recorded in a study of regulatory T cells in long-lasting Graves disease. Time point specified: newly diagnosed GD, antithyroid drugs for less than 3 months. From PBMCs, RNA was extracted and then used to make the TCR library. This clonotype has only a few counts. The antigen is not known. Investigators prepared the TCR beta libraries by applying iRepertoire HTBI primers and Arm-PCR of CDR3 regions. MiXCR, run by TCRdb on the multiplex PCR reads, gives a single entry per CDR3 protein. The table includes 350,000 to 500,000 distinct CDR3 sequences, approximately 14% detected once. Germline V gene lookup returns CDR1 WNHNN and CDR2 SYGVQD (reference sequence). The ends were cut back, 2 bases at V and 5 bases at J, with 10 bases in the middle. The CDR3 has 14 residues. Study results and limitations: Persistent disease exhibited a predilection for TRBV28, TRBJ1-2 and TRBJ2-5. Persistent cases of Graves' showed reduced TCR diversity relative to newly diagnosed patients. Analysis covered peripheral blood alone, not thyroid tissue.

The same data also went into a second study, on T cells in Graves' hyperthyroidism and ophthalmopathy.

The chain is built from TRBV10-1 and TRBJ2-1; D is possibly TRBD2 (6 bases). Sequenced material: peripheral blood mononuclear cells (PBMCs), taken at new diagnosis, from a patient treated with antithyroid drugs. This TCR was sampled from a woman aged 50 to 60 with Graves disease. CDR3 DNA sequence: TGCGCCAGCAGTGAGACGGGGGACGACAATGAGCAGTTCTTC. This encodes CASSETGDDNEQFF.